This TCR beta chain is from a study of T cells in Graves' hyperthyroidism and ophthalmopathy. Study-wide points: Within blood appeared most thyroid clonotypes that had expanded above 0.001.

Germline CDR1 and CDR2: SGHRS and YFSETQ. The CDR3 contains 15 residues. V was clipped by 2 bases and J by 9 bases, with 18 bases between them. For this clonotype: Its antigen is as yet unknown.

Each person with ophthalmopathy scored at least 3 on the Clinical Activity Score, reached NOSPECS grade 4 or higher, and had been ill under 3 months. Clinicians diagnosed patients from clinical symptoms, serum thyroxine and TRAb, thyroid ultrasound and orbital computed tomography. RNA transcripts were the template for amplifying TCR beta CDR3 regions. An initial round of RT-PCR targeting the TCR CDR3 relied on the HTBI primer set. One entry per CDR3 protein results from TCRdb running MiXCR on the multiplex PCR reads. The table lists hundreds of thousands of distinct CDR3 sequences, 20% of them singletons.

The sequenced material came from blood. The V call is TRBV5-1, the J call TRBJ2-1, with a weak D call TRBD2 (6 bases). The source is a man in his forties or fifties with Graves' ophthalmopathy. Here the CDR3 reads CASSFRDSPRGEQFF. The CDR3 bases are TGCGCCAGCAGCTTCCGGGACTCCCCTCGGGGTGAGCAGTTCTTC.